One and the same sample provided the 19 T cell receptor beta chains below, sequenced in a study of T cells after yellow fever vaccination. TCRdb independently ran MiXCR on the 5' RACE reads; one entry per CDR3 protein. The sample yields 200,000 or so distinct CDR3 sequences, about 7% seen once. Sequences were derived from CD4+ T cells sorted from PBMCs, sampled on the day of the yellow fever booster vaccination. All receptors derive from a man in his thirties or forties who received the YFV17D yellow fever vaccine.

This clonotype has only a few counts. The J gene is TRBJ2-6, the V gene TRBV27; D call uncertain. V was clipped by 5 bases and J by 0 bases, with 20 bases between them. CDR1 and CDR2 (germline): MNHEY, SMNVEV (reference sequence). This CDR3 is built from 19 residues. The CDR3 sequence is CASSVRLLTSSSGANVLTF. The CDR3, as DNA: TGTGCCAGCAGTGTGCGGTTACTTACCTCGAGCTCTGGGGCCAACGTCCTGACTTTC.

This clonotype was observed many times. The rearrangement uses TRBV3-1 and TRBJ1-4, with D hard to call. V shed 5 bases and J shed 8 bases, with 15 bases lying between them. The CDR3 extends over 14 amino acids. Germline loops: CDR1 LGHDT, CDR2 YNNKEL (reference sequence). CDR3 sequence: CASSNRGFEEKLFF. CDR3 DNA: TGTGCCAGCAGCAACCGGGGTTTCGAGGAAAAACTGTTTTTT.

The sample holds many counts of this clonotype. The chain combines TRBV9 with TRBJ2-4; the D gene is possibly TRBD1 (5 bases). Between the trimmed V and J ends, which lost 3 bases and 7 bases, there was a span of 5 bases. Germline CDR1 and CDR2: SGDLS and YYNGEE. The CDR3 spans 11 residues. The CDR3 spells CASSGGNIQYF. CDR3 sequence (DNA): TGTGCCAGCAGCGGGGGCAACATTCAGTACTTC.

This clonotype was counted only a few times. The chain combines TRBV20-1 with TRBJ1-1, with D maybe TRBD1 (5 bases). The CDR3 is 15 amino acids. Trimming shortened V by 5 bases and J by 0 bases, and 16 bases separated the two germline ends. Germline CDR1 and CDR2: DFQATT and SNEGSKA (reference sequence). This chain's CDR3 is CSAQGGTGMNTEAFF. The CDR3 nucleotides read TGCAGTGCTCAGGGAGGGACCGGGATGAACACTGAAGCTTTCTTT.

This chain joins TRBV3-1 and TRBJ1-6; no reliable D call. Deletions cut 3 bases from V and 14 bases from J, with 8 bases between. Looked up from germline, CDR1 is LGHDT and CDR2 is YNNKEL (reference sequence). The length of the CDR3 is 11 residues. Here the CDR3 reads CASSQDRALHF. The CDR3, as DNA: TGTGCCAGCAGCCAGGATAGGGCCCTCCACTTT.

The rearrangement joins TRBV20-1 to TRBJ2-1; 10 nucleotides agree with TRBD2. Trimming cost V 6 bases and J 9 bases; bases outside gene matches: 17. Germline-derived CDR1 and CDR2 are DFQATT and SNEGSKA (reference sequence). CDR3 size: 16 residues. In nucleotides, the CDR3 is TGCAGTGCCTTCATACCCCTAGCGGGAGCAAGTCGTGAGCAGTTCTTC. This sequence encodes CSAFIPLAGASREQFF.

There are a few counts of this clonotype. This chain connects TRBV3-1 to TRBJ1-1; D remains ambiguous. This CDR3 has 14 amino acids. Germline assignment: CDR1 LGHDT and CDR2 YNNKEL (reference sequence). Trimming took off 8 bases at V and 1 base at J, with 14 bases between the two ends. For the CDR3, the DNA is TGTGCCAGCGGCTCGGTGCGGGCGAACACTGAAGCTTTCTTT. As protein: CASGSVRANTEAFF.

This clonotype was detected many times. This chain joins TRBV20-1 and TRBJ2-1; D is unclear. Trimming left V 4 bases short and J 4 bases short, with 5 bases between. Germline CDR1 reads DFQATT; CDR2 reads SNEGSKA (reference sequence). The CDR3 sequence is 11 residues long. In nucleotides, the CDR3 is TGCAGTGCTAACGGATACAATGAGCAGTTCTTC. Protein: CSANGYNEQFF.

This clonotype was seen only a few times. The chain employs TRBV5-1 and TRBJ2-1; a weak D match, TRBD2 (5 bases). Trimming removed 2 bases at V and 4 bases at J, with 16 bases between. Germline V lookup: CDR1 SGHRS, CDR2 YFSETQ. This CDR3 has 16 residues. The DNA for the CDR3 is TGCGCCAGCAGCTTTGTAGCTGTTGAGGGATACAATGAGCAGTTCTTC. Translated, it gives CASSFVAVEGYNEQFF.

This clonotype was seen repeatedly, ten times or more. CDR3 nucleotides: TGTGCCAGCAGCCGGGGAGATACGCAGTATTTT. Its protein is CASSRGDTQYF. The rearrangement links TRBV9 to TRBJ2-3; D is perhaps TRBD2 (5 bases). The germline V gene encodes CDR1 SGDLS and CDR2 YYNGEE. The CDR3 runs 11 residues. The ends were cut back, 4 bases at V and 5 bases at J, with 5 bases in the middle.

This clonotype was seen only a few times. The chain links TRBV5-6 to TRBJ2-7, with a tentative D call TRBD2 (6 bases). The CDR3 extends over 14 amino acids. Germline V gives CDR1 SGHDT, CDR2 YYEEEE. The V and J ends lost 0 bases and 7 bases respectively, with 14 bases between them. The CDR3 here is CASSLAGGTGEQYF. As DNA, the CDR3 is TGTGCCAGCAGCTTGGCAGGAGGGACGGGGGAGCAGTACTTC.

This clonotype was observed once. This may be a read error, as it is one base from a much larger clone. CDR3: CSARDPTSGTDTQYF. The CDR3 region has the DNA TGCAGTGCTAGAGACCCGACTAGCGGCACAGATACGCAGTATTTT. This chain joins TRBV20-1 and TRBJ2-3, with 8 bases aligning to TRBD2. This CDR3 is 15 amino acids long. The V segment lost 0 bases and the J segment 1 base; nucleotides outside the gene matches: 3. Looked up from germline, CDR1 is DFQATT and CDR2 is SNEGSKA (reference sequence).

This clonotype came up many times. This chain connects TRBV25-1 to TRBJ2-2; no clear D. Trimming removed 1 base at V and 2 bases at J, with 11 bases between. The CDR3 totals 16 residues. Germline V gene sequence: CDR1 MGHDK, CDR2 SYGVNS. The CDR3 DNA reads as TGTGCCAGCAGTGAATTATCGACCCTAAACACCGGGGAGCTGTTTTTT. Translation gives CASSELSTLNTGELFF.

This clonotype has just a few counts. The chain couples TRBV20-1 to TRBJ2-3; 7 bases are a match to TRBD1. Unmatched junction bases numbered 10, after V lost 0 bases and J lost 1 base. The germline gives CDR1 DFQATT, CDR2 SNEGSKA (reference sequence). This CDR3 is built from 17 residues. The CDR3 is CSARDLAEQGGTDTQYF. The CDR3 region has the DNA TGCAGTGCTAGAGATCTGGCGGAGCAGGGGGGCACAGATACGCAGTATTTT.

This clonotype occurred many times. The genes are TRBV6-5 and TRBJ1-1, with TRBD1 identical over 9 bases. Trimming took 7 bases from V and 3 from J; bases not matched to a gene: 6. The CDR3 spans 14 residues. Germline V gives CDR1 MNHEY, CDR2 SVGAGI. This CDR3 reads CASKVDRGYTEAFF. DNA of the CDR3: TGTGCCAGCAAGGTTGACAGGGGGTACACTGAAGCTTTCTTT.

In this sample, this clonotype turned up many times. This rearrangement joins TRBV5-1 to TRBJ2-1; D ambiguous. This CDR3 is 15 amino acids long. The V gene's germline CDR1 is SGHRS and CDR2 YFSETQ. V lost 4 bases to trimming and J lost 2 bases, with 13 bases between them. CDR3 region: CASSLQPITYNEQFF. The DNA of the CDR3 is TGCGCCAGCAGCCTCCAACCGATCACCTACAATGAGCAGTTCTTC.

This clonotype showed up many times. CDR3 loop: CASSSQGGNTEAFF. The CDR3 DNA sequence: TGTGCCAGCAGTTCCCAGGGGGGCAACACTGAAGCTTTCTTT. J is TRBJ1-1 and V is TRBV6-5, with 7 positions matching TRBD1. Trimming removed 4 bases from V and 2 bases from J; junction bases left unmatched: 4. The CDR3 runs to 14 residues. Germline V gives CDR1 MNHEY, CDR2 SVGAGI.

The V call is TRBV6-5, the J call TRBJ1-2; no reliable D call. There are 12 residues in the CDR3. Germline V gene data show CDR1 as MNHEY and CDR2 as SVGAGI. V lost 6 bases and J lost 8, with 13 bases in between. In DNA form, the CDR3 reads TGTGCCAGCAGGACCCTAGCGGGAGGCTACACCTTC. It codes for CASRTLAGGYTF.

The table lists this clonotype with many counts. The chain has TRBV5-1 and TRBJ2-7, with TRBD1 matching 7 bases. The germline V gene has CDR1 SGHRS and CDR2 YFSETQ. The CDR3 is 12 amino acids. V lost 7 bases, J lost 6 bases, and 7 bases stayed unmatched. CDR3: CASGDRVGEQYF. CDR3 nucleotide sequence: TGCGCCAGCGGAGACAGGGTTGGCGAGCAGTACTTC.